This T cell receptor beta chain was sequenced during a study of T cell responses to AZD1222 COVID-19 vaccine. Concerning this clone itself: The antigen is not known.

The assay was immunoSEQ multiplex PCR, and TCRdb's table has in-frame clones only and misses some. The table has 120,000 or so clones, around nine tenths seen once. Study results and limitations: Close to half of spike-specific TCRs reportedly recognize unmutated variant regions. An increase in Spike-specific TCR breadth and depth was observed after two AZD1222 doses. Donors were chiefly white British, with a greater number of females, and clonal diversity was perhaps underestimated. Only after the peak T cell response were repertoires sampled.

The sequencing here drew on peripheral blood, taken 28 days after the second AZD1222 dose. The receptor was derived from an adult who received the AZD1222 COVID-19 vaccine.

CDR3 bases: TGTGCCAGCAGCCCCACTCCTCGGGACTTGAACACTGAAGCTTTCTTT. Translation gives CASSPTPRDLNTEAFF. The chain links TRBV9 to TRBJ1-1, with a tentative D call TRBD1 (5 bases). The CDR3 is 16 residues long. V was shortened by 4 bases and J by 0 bases, with 16 bases between the two germline ends. The germline CDR1 and CDR2 sequences are SGDLS and YYNGEE. Together with reference TRBV9 and TRBJ1-1, the CDR3 gives the full variable domain: DSGVTQTPKHLITATGQRVTLRCSPRSGDLSVYWYQQSLDQGLQFLIQYYNGEERAKGNILERFSAQQFPDLHSELNLSSLELGDSALYFCASSPTPRDLNTEAFFGQGTRLTVV.